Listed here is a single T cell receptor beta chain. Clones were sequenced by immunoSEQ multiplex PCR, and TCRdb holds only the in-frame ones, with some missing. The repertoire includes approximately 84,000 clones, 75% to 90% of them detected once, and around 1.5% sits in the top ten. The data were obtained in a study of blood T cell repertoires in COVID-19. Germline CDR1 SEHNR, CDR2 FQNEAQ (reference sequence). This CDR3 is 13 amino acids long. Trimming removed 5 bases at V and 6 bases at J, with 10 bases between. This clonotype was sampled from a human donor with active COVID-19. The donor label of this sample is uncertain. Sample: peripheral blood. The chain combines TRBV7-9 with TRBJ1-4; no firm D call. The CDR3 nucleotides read TGTGCCAGCAGCCTACAGAGGGATGAAAAACTGTTTTTT. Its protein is CASSLQRDEKLFF.